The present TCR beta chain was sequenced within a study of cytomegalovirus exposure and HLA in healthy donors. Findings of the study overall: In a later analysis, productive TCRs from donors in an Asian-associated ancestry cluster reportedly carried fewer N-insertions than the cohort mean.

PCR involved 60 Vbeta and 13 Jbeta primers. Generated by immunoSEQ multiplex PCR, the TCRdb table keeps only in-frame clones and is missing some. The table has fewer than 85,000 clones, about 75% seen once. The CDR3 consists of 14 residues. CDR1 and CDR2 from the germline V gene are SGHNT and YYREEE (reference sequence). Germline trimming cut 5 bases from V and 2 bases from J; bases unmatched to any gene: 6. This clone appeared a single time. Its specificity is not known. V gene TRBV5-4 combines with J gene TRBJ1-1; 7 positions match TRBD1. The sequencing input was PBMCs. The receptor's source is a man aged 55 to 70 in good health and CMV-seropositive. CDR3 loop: CASRLTGPNTEAFF. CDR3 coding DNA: TGTGCCAGCAGATTGACAGGGCCCAACACTGAAGCTTTCTTT.